The T cell receptor (beta chain) described here comes from a study of regulatory T cells in long-lasting Graves disease. Time point meaning: newly diagnosed GD, antithyroid drugs for less than 3 months. Preparation of the TCR library used RNA extracted from PBMCs. CDR3 regions were amplified by Arm-PCR using iRepertoire HTBI primers to build TCR beta libraries. TCRdb independently ran MiXCR on the multiplex PCR reads; one entry per CDR3 protein. The sample has about 450,000 distinct CDR3 sequences; about 14% are singletons. After removal of 1 base from V and 7 bases from J, the junction contained 5 bases not matched to a gene. This CDR3 is built from 16 residues. CDR1 and CDR2 from the germline V gene are SGHTA and FQGNSA. This sample was shared with a second study, whose subject was T cells in Graves' hyperthyroidism and ophthalmopathy.

This sample comprised peripheral blood mononuclear cells (PBMCs), obtained at new diagnosis, from a patient treated with antithyroid drugs. The TCR originated in a woman in her fifties or sixties with Graves disease. The V and J genes are TRBV7-2 and TRBJ2-1; 12 positions match TRBD2. The CDR3 loop reads CASSLVGTSGPNEQFF. CDR3 coding DNA: TGTGCCAGCAGCTTAGTAGGGACTAGCGGGCCTAATGAGCAGTTCTTC.